This TCR beta chain derives from a study of cytomegalovirus exposure and HLA in healthy donors. Study at large: Earlier work reported approximately 110 million unique TCR beta sequences from some 170 million T cells. Regarding the study as a whole: For presence/absence analyses, sequencing depth was assumed to be roughly uniform across donors.

Regarding this clone: Its antigen is not known.

A multiplex PCR was run with 60 Vbeta primers and 13 Jbeta primers. Data came from immunoSEQ multiplex PCR; TCRdb stores just in-frame clones and leaves some out. The table includes about 150,000 clones, 80% to 85% detected once. This CDR3 is 13 amino acids long. The V segment lost 5 bases and the J segment 6 bases; nucleotides outside the gene matches: 5. Germline CDR1 is GTSNPN and CDR2 is SVGIG (reference sequence). V and J are TRBV30 and TRBJ1-5, with 9 bases aligning to TRBD1. The sample comprised PBMCs. The receptor was isolated from a man aged 18 to 29 in good health and CMV-seronegative. The CDR3 is CAWATGGSQPQHF. In DNA, the CDR3 is TGTGCCTGGGCAACAGGGGGCAGTCAGCCCCAGCATTTT. The variable domain in full, with the rest retrieved from reference TRBV30 and TRBJ1-5, is SQTIHQWPATLVQPVGSPLSLECTVEGTSNPNLYWYRQAAGRGLQLLFYSVGIGQISSEVPQNLSASRPQDRQFILSSKKLLLSDSGFYLCAWATGGSQPQHFGDGTRLSIL.